These T cell receptor beta chains were read from a single sample in a study of cytomegalovirus exposure and HLA in healthy donors. The assay was immunoSEQ multiplex PCR, and TCRdb's table has in-frame clones only and misses some. The sample consists of roughly 100,000 clones, just under 95% of them appearing once. Material: PBMCs. The receptors come from a woman aged 18-29 years in good health and CMV-seronegative. The conserved cysteine and the conserved F or W are not part of the CDR3 here. D genes are given only for firm matches.

>TRBJ2-2|TRBV4-2|13|NA
ASSQSRTIAGELF
>TRBJ2-1|TRBV10-3|15|NA
AISESNPEALRNEQF
>TRBJ2-5|TRBV11-2|11|NA
ASSRDYQETQY
>TRBJ2-7|TRBV18|12|NA
ASSPAGLSYEQY
>TRBJ1-4|TRBV4-1|16|NA
ASSQVTIQAATNEKLF
>TRBJ1-1|TRBV5-4|18|TRBD1
ASSLVVPLDRGFLWTEAF
>TRBJ1-1|TRBV6-6|13|NA
ASSYYPGMDTEAF
>TRBJ2-5|TRBV19|18|NA
ASSGPPSHTREDPMETQY
>TRBJ1-2|TRBV11-3|14|TRBD1
ASSLAGTGGAGGYT
>TRBJ1-5|TRBV27|13|TRBD1
ASSIQGGFNQPQH
>TRBJ2-7|TRBV5-1|12|NA
ASSLDGGSYEQY
>TRBJ2-1|TRBV7-9|12|TRBD2
ASSALGLAGLQF
>TRBJ2-7|TRBV15|14|TRBD2
ATSRDLGGRFYEQY
>TRBJ2-7|TRBV5-6|12|TRBD1
ASSPSGQGVEQY